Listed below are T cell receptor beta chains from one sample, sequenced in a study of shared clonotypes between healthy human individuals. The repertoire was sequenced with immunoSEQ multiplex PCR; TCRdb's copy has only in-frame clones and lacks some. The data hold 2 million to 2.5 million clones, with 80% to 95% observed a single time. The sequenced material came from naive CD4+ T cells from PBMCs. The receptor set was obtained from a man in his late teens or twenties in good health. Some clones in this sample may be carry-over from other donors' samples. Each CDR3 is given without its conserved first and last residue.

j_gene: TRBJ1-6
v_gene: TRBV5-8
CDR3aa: ASSPWTGNSPLH

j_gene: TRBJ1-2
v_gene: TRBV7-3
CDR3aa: ASSLDNSLYT

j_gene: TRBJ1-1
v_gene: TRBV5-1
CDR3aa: ASRDSWVGTEAF

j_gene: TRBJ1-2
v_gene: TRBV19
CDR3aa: ASNAPLGTGAGYT

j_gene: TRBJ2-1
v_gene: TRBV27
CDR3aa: ASSSPPSSYNEQF

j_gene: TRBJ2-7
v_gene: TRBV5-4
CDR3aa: ASSKGPLSYEQY

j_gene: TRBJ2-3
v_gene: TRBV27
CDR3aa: ASRGRGPRSHTQY

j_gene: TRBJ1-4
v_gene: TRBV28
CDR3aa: ASSLPPLNEKLF

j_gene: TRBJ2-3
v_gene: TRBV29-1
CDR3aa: STLRQGGGTDTQY

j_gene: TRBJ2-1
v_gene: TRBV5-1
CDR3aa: ASRVEGYYNEQF

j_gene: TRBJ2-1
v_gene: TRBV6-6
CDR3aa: ASSPDSAYNEQF

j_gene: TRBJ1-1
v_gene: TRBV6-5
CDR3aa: ASSYSVPGRAF

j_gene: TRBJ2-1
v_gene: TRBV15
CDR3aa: ATSTPGTGSYNEQF

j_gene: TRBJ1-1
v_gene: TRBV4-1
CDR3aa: ASSQDSTGGRRAF

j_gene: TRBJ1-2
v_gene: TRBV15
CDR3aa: ATSSGRANYGYT

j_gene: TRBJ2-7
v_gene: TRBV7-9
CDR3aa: ASSQSGQGSYEQY

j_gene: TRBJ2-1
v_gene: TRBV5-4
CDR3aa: ASTNSKHGATKQF

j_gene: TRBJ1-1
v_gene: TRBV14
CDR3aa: ASSLHSGGTEAF

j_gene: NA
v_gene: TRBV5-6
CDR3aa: ASSLVLGDSSYEQY

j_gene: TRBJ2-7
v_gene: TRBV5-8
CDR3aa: ASSSYTLRLAGGRGYEQY

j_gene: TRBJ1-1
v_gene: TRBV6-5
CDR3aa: ASSYSTGVVGTEAF

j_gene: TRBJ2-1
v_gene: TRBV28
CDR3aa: ASSGTGRRYEQF

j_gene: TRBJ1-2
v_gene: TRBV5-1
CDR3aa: ASSRRGGGDYGYT

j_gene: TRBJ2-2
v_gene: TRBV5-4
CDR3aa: ASSFNSALRPGELF

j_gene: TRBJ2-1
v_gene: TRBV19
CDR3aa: ASSILAGVGQF

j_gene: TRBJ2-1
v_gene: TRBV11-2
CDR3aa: ASSLVILAGEEQF

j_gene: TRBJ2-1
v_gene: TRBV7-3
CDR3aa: ASSIGGASGSPYNEQF

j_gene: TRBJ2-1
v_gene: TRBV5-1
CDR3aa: ASSLAQRERGEQF

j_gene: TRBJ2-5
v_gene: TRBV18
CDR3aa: ASSPQQGTGETQY

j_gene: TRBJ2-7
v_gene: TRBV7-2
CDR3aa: ASSHIVGTSGRGEQY

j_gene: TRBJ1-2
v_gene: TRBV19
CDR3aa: ASSTRTKIGQGPYGYT

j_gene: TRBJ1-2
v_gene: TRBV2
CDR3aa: ASSIQWGADGYT